This paragraph reports one T cell receptor beta chain. Its matching antigen is unknown. The data originate from a study of cytomegalovirus exposure and HLA in healthy donors. Study-level points and caveats: Analysis performed later found about 18,000 TCR beta sequences associated with HLA alleles at 0.05 false discovery rate. Fewer N-insertions (relative to the 666-donor mean) were reportedly seen in an Asian-associated ancestry cluster in a later analysis.

The PCR had 60 Vbeta and 13 Jbeta primers. Per the original data handling: A later analysis tallied approximately 80 million unique TCR beta chains, some 10 million of them shared. TCRdb's table, derived via immunoSEQ multiplex PCR, lists solely in-frame clones and lacks some. That table furnishes V, J and clone size, whereas the DNA furnished D and trimming. The sample contains around 160,000 clones, approximately 80% of which appear only once. V dropped 4 bases and J dropped 6; count of bases not matched to a gene: 8. Germline lookup yields CDR1 SGHRS and CDR2 YFSETQ. The CDR3 contains 14 residues. The TCR comes from a woman in her thirties or forties in good health and CMV-seropositive. Input material: PBMCs. V usage is TRBV5-1 and J usage is TRBJ2-7; TRBD1 matches 9 bases. The CDR3 nucleotides read TGCGCCAGCAGCCCTGGACAGGGGTTGGGCGAGCAGTACTTC. Translation gives CASSPGQGLGEQYF.